One and the same sample provided the 15 T cell receptor beta chains below, sequenced in a study of blood T cell repertoires in COVID-19. Measured with immunoSEQ multiplex PCR; TCRdb has only the in-frame clones, and not every one. The table lists about 70,000 clones, about four fifths of them singletons. Sample: peripheral blood. These receptors all stem from a woman in her seventies with acute or convalescent COVID-19.

This rearrangement joins TRBV5-1 to TRBJ1-4; 9 nucleotides agree with TRBD1. CDR3 length equals 16 residues. Per germline, CDR1 SGHRS and CDR2 YFSETQ. V gave up 3 bases and J gave up 2 bases; unmatched junction bases: 5. CDR3 DNA: TGCGCCAGCAGCTGGGGACAGGGTATGACTAATGAAAAACTGTTTTTT. It is translated as CASSWGQGMTNEKLFF.

The V call is TRBV3-1 (or the pseudogene TRBV3-2), the J call TRBJ2-1, with 10 positions matching TRBD2. J gave up 4 bases and V 3 bases, and 3 bases lay outside the gene matches. Germline assignment: CDR1 LGHDT and CDR2 YNNKEL (reference sequence). The CDR3 contains 15 residues. The CDR3 DNA reads TGTGCCAGCAGCCAGGGGACTAGCGTATACAATGAGCAGTTCTTC. As protein: CASSQGTSVYNEQFF.

This clone is a singleton in its sample. The chain couples TRBV19 to TRBJ1-5; D is undetermined. The CDR3 runs 15 residues. With 2 bases removed from V and 0 bases from J, the gap between germline ends came to 8 bases. Germline CDR1 and CDR2: LNHDA and SQIVND (reference sequence). The CDR3 loop reads CASSITVSSNQPQHF. The CDR3 DNA is TGTGCCAGTAGTATAACAGTCTCTAGCAATCAGCCCCAGCATTTT.

The V gene is TRBV25-1, the J gene TRBJ1-2; perhaps TRBD1 as D (5 bases). Trimming removed 1 base from V and 5 bases from J, with 17 bases in between. This CDR3 has 16 amino acids. Germline lookup yields CDR1 MGHDK and CDR2 SYGVNS. The CDR3 DNA reads TGTGCCAGCAGTGAATTCGGACACCTTCAGATTTATGGCTACACCTTC. Its protein is CASSEFGHLQIYGYTF.

The chain is built from TRBV28 and TRBJ2-1, with TRBD2 matching over 14 bases. Germline CDR1 is MDHEN and CDR2 is SYDVKM. This CDR3 has 19 amino acids. Unmatched junction bases numbered 6, after V lost 0 bases and J lost 2 bases. Here the CDR3 DNA reads TGTGCCAGCAGTTTATGGACTAGCGGGAGGGGCCCCACCTACAATGAGCAGTTCTTC. It encodes CASSLWTSGRGPTYNEQFF.

This clone turned up a few times. The chain combines TRBV7-8 with TRBJ2-1, with 13 bases lining up with TRBD2. Trimming took 5 bases from V and 9 from J; bases not matched to a gene: 10. This CDR3 has 16 amino acids. Germline V gene lookup returns CDR1 SGHVS and CDR2 FQNEAQ. The chain's CDR3 is CASSPRTSGSLSEQFF. The CDR3 nucleotides are TGTGCCAGCAGCCCGAGGACTAGCGGGAGTTTGAGTGAGCAGTTCTTC.

The rearrangement joins TRBV6-2 or TRBV6-3 to TRBJ2-3; D is perhaps TRBD1 (6 bases). The CDR3 is 14 amino acids. V was cut by 4 bases and J by 3 bases, with 11 bases left in between. Germline V gene data show CDR1 as MNHEY and CDR2 as SVGEGT. The CDR3 region has the DNA TGTGCCAGCAGTTTACAGGGTGGGACAGATACGCAGTATTTT. Protein product: CASSLQGGTDTQYF.

The V and J genes are TRBV10-3 and TRBJ1-1; weak D call: TRBD1 (6 bases). Germline V CDR1 and CDR2: ENHRY, SYGVKD. V was cut by 11 bases and J by 0 bases, with 13 bases left in between. CDR3 length: 13 amino acids. DNA for the CDR3: TGTGCCGCAGCTAAGGGGGTGAACACTGAAGCTTTCTTT. It codes for CAAAKGVNTEAFF.

The chain joins TRBV5-1 to TRBJ2-3; 9 bases agree with TRBD1. The CDR3 is made up of 18 amino acids. Trimming took 1 base from V and 1 from J; bases not matched to a gene: 10. Germline assignment: CDR1 SGHRS and CDR2 YFSETQ. The CDR3, as DNA: TGCGCCAGCAGCTTGACTCCCCTTACAGGGGGCCGCACAGATACGCAGTATTTT. It yields the protein CASSLTPLTGGRTDTQYF. Full variable domain (outside the CDR3, taken from reference TRBV5-1 and TRBJ2-3): KAGVTQTPRYLIKTRGQQVTLSCSPISGHRSVSWYQQTPGQGLQFLFEYFSETQRNKGNFPGRFSGRQFSNSRSEMNVSTLELGDSALYLCASSLTPLTGGRTDTQYFGPGTRLTVL.

This chain uses TRBV7-2 with TRBJ1-2; 8 bases line up with TRBD1. Germline assignment: CDR1 SGHTA and CDR2 FQGNSA. The trim removed 2 bases at V and 5 bases at J, leaving 10 bases unmatched. This CDR3 contains 16 residues. The DNA for the CDR3 is TGTGCCAGCAGCTTAACTGGCGGACAGGGAACATATGGCTACACCTTC. Protein product: CASSLTGGQGTYGYTF.

This chain uses TRBV11-3 with TRBJ1-1; D is perhaps TRBD1 (6 bases). Germline V gene lookup returns CDR1 SGHNT and CDR2 YENEEA. This CDR3 has 13 residues. V lost 4 bases and J lost 0, with 6 bases in between. CDR3: CASSSGVNTEAFF. The CDR3 coding sequence is TGTGCCAGCAGCTCAGGGGTGAACACTGAAGCTTTCTTT.

The chain uses TRBV15 and TRBJ2-1; 10 bases align to TRBD1. Germline V gives CDR1 LNHNV, CDR2 YYDKDF (reference sequence). V lost 3 bases and J lost 5; bases outside the gene matches: 4. The CDR3 is made up of 15 amino acids. CDR3 coding DNA: TGTGCCACCAGCAGGAGGACAGGGGGAGACAATGAGCAGTTCTTC. The encoded protein is CATSRRTGGDNEQFF.

V usage is TRBV30 and J usage is TRBJ1-1, with D tentatively TRBD1 (5 bases). Germline V gene lookup returns CDR1 GTSNPN and CDR2 SVGIG (reference sequence). With 4 bases removed from V and 0 bases from J, the gap between germline ends came to 12 bases. This CDR3 contains 14 residues. This chain's CDR3 is CAWTRQTMNTEAFF. The CDR3 DNA is TGTGCCTGGACGCGACAGACCATGAACACTGAAGCTTTCTTT.

The rearrangement uses TRBV6-5 and TRBJ2-3; D uncertain. The length of the CDR3 is 13 residues. V dropped 7 bases and J dropped 5 bases, with 13 bases sitting between them. Germline loops: CDR1 MNHEY, CDR2 SVGAGI. In nucleotides, the CDR3 is TGTGCCAGCAACGGGTTATTTGAAGATACGCAGTATTTT. Translating gives CASNGLFEDTQYF.

This rearrangement joins TRBV2 to TRBJ2-1, with 13 bases aligning to TRBD2. There are 16 residues in the CDR3. Germline V gene lookup returns CDR1 SNHLY and CDR2 FYNNEI. V gave up 6 bases and J gave up 3 bases; unmatched junction bases: 5. This chain's CDR3 is CASRALAGGRYNEQFF. The CDR3 DNA reads TGTGCCAGCAGAGCACTAGCGGGGGGGCGCTACAATGAGCAGTTCTTC. The variable domain in full, with the rest retrieved from reference TRBV2 and TRBJ2-1, is EPEVTQTPSHQVTQMGQEVILRCVPISNHLYFYWYRQILGQKVEFLVSFYNNEISEKSEIFDDQFSVERPDGSNFTLKIRSTKLEDSAMYFCASRALAGGRYNEQFFGPGTRLTVL.